The 25 T cell receptor beta chains below come from one sample, sequenced in a study of circulating tumor DNA in untreated peripheral T-cell lymphoma. Clones were sequenced by immunoSEQ multiplex PCR, and TCRdb holds only the in-frame ones, with some missing. Among several thousand clones listed, 80% to 85% were seen once. Sequencing input: tumor tissue. The receptors shown here come from a human donor with peripheral T-cell lymphoma.

The chain couples TRBV25-1 to TRBJ2-5, with TRBD2 identical over 14 bases. Germline trimming cut 2 bases from V and 1 base from J; bases unmatched to any gene: 0. Germline V gene data show CDR1 as MGHDK and CDR2 as SYGVNS. This CDR3 spans 16 amino acids. CDR3: CASSEGLAGGQETQYF. CDR3 nucleotide sequence: TGTGCCAGCAGTGAAGGACTAGCGGGGGGCCAAGAGACCCAGTACTTC.

This chain joins TRBV6-8 and TRBJ1-2; 9 bases map to TRBD1. The CDR3 contains 18 residues. The trim removed 5 bases at V and 7 bases at J, leaving 20 bases unmatched. Germline CDR1 is MNHGY and CDR2 is SAAAGT. The CDR3 DNA reads as TGTGCCAGCAGTGTCGACCCGGGACAGGGCTACAGGGTGTCTGGCTACACCTTC. Protein sequence: CASSVDPGQGYRVSGYTF.

J is TRBJ1-3 and V is TRBV12-5; a weak D match, TRBD1 (6 bases). CDR1 and CDR2 from the germline V gene are LGHNT and FRNRAP. The CDR3 runs to 15 residues. The chain's CDR3 is CTSRTTGGPGNTIYF. The CDR3 nucleotides are TGTACCAGCAGGACGACAGGAGGTCCTGGAAACACCATATATTTT.

This chain joins TRBV11-3 and TRBJ1-3; D is perhaps TRBD1 (5 bases). The CDR3 sequence is 15 residues long. Germline assignment: CDR1 SGHNT and CDR2 YENEEA. Between the trimmed V and J ends, which lost 3 bases and 4 bases, there was a span of 13 bases. In nucleotides, the CDR3 is TGTGCCAGCAGCTTTGCGTGGGGGGTAGGAAACACCATATATTTT. This translates into CASSFAWGVGNTIYF.

The gene calls are TRBV11-3 and TRBJ2-7, with 9 bases that match TRBD1. The V segment lost 3 bases and the J segment 0 bases; nucleotides outside the gene matches: 6. Germline loops: CDR1 SGHNT, CDR2 YENEEA. This CDR3 contains 16 residues. CDR3 sequence: CASSLEGQGNSYEQYF. The CDR3 DNA follows: TGTGCCAGCAGCTTGGAGGGACAGGGCAACTCCTACGAGCAGTACTTC.

The V call is TRBV6-8, the J call TRBJ1-6; TRBD1 matches 9 bases. The germline V gene encodes CDR1 MNHGY and CDR2 SAAAGT. This CDR3 has 17 amino acids. V gave up 7 bases and J gave up 6 bases; unmatched junction bases: 13. CDR3 region: CASNTRQGGISNSPLHF. In nucleotides, the CDR3 is TGTGCCAGCAACACTCGACAGGGGGGGATTTCTAATTCACCCCTCCACTTT.

The chain carries TRBV12-5 and TRBJ2-2, with TRBD1 matching 7 bases. The germline V gene has CDR1 LGHNT and CDR2 FRNRAP. The length of the CDR3 is 14 residues. The V segment lost 7 bases and the J segment 7 bases; nucleotides outside the gene matches: 9. CDR3 bases: TGTGCTAGTGCCGACAGGGTACGGGACGGGGAGCTGTTTTTT. Residues: CASADRVRDGELFF.

The rearrangement uses TRBV18 and TRBJ1-2, with unresolved D. The germline V gene has CDR1 KGHSH and CDR2 LQKENI. The length of the CDR3 is 12 residues. Trimming left V 6 bases short and J 5 bases short, with 10 bases between. CDR3: CASSLAGYGYTF. The CDR3 DNA sequence: TGTGCCAGCTCTTTAGCTGGGTATGGCTACACCTTC.

The genes are TRBV22-1 and TRBJ2-3; the DNA was not used to check the table's D call, TRBD1. TRBV22-1 is tagged as a pseudogene. The CDR3 totals 14 residues. DNA of the CDR3: TGTGCCAGCTACGAGATCCAGGGCACAGATACGCAGTATTTT. Translated: CASYEIQGTDTQYF.

The chain uses TRBV19 and TRBJ2-2; 10 bases fit TRBD1. This CDR3 is 16 amino acids long. With V trimmed by 7 bases and J by 4 bases, 9 bases remained unmatched. Germline loops: CDR1 LNHDA, CDR2 SQIVND (reference sequence). The CDR3: CASTYRDRGTTGELFF. CDR3 sequence (DNA): TGTGCCAGTACCTACCGGGACAGGGGAACCACCGGGGAGCTGTTTTTT.

In the case of this clone: One end of the junction fails to match germline, which may point to a read error. The chain uses TRBV11-3 and TRBJ1-1; TRBD1 matches at 7 bases. The germline CDR1 and CDR2 sequences are SGHNT and YENEEA. There are 14 residues in the CDR3. The CDR3 sequence: CASSLEQGNTEVFF. The CDR3 DNA reads TGTGCCAGCAGCTTAGAACAGGGGAACACTGAAGTTTTCTTT.

This clone was seen a single time. The gene calls are TRBV11-3 and TRBJ1-2, with 9 positions matching TRBD1. V lost 5 bases to trimming and J lost 7 bases; unmatched junction nucleotides: 11. CDR1 is SGHNT, CDR2 YENEEA, per germline. The CDR3 runs to 15 residues. The CDR3 region is CASSIQGALISGYTF. The CDR3 region has the DNA TGTGCCAGCAGCATACAGGGGGCTTTAATCTCTGGCTACACCTTC. Looking up the rest from reference TRBV11-3 and TRBJ1-2 gives the full variable domain: EAGVVQSPRYKIIEKKQPVAFWCNPISGHNTLYWYLQNLGQGPELLIRYENEEAVDDSQLPKDRFSAERLKGVDSTLKIQPAELGDSAVYLCASSIQGALISGYTFGSGTRLTVV.

V is TRBV7-6 and J is TRBJ2-1, with D possibly matching TRBD2 (6 bases). The length of the CDR3 is 17 residues. Germline V lookup: CDR1 SGHVS, CDR2 FNYEAQ. V lost 1 base, J lost 4 bases, and 17 bases lay in between. CDR3 loop: CASSLGLRRAKYNEQFF. Written as DNA, the CDR3 is TGTGCCAGCAGCTTAGGGCTTCGGAGGGCAAAATACAATGAGCAGTTCTTC.

The V and J genes are TRBV30 and TRBJ2-5; no definite D call. The CDR3 totals 11 residues. Germline values: CDR1 GTSNPN, CDR2 SVGIG (reference sequence). The V gene lost 0 bases and the J gene lost 5 bases, with 4 bases spanning the gap. The CDR3 here is CAWSVSETQYF. CDR3 nucleotides: TGTGCCTGGAGTGTATCTGAGACCCAGTACTTC.

About this clone: The junction differs from germline at one of its ends, possibly a read error. The chain employs TRBV11-3 and TRBJ1-1; 8 positions agree with TRBD1. The V gene's germline CDR1 is SGHNT and CDR2 YENEEA. The CDR3 totals 16 residues. The CDR3 loop is CASSAGTGGMNTEAFF. For the CDR3, the DNA is TGTGCTAGCAGCGCCGGGACAGGAGGTATGAACACTGAAGCTTTCTTT.

The chain couples TRBV5-1 to TRBJ2-3, with TRBD1 matching 7 bases. Unmatched junction bases numbered 10, after V lost 6 bases and J lost 3 bases. The CDR3 spans 15 residues. The germline CDR1 and CDR2 sequences are SGHRS and YFSETQ. CDR3 bases: TGCGCCAGCACCTCAGGGGGTAGGCGGACAGATACGCAGTATTTT. This translates into CASTSGGRRTDTQYF.

V and J are TRBV6-8 and TRBJ2-7, with 7 bases matching TRBD2. Trimming cost V 7 bases and J 7 bases; bases outside gene matches: 10. CDR1 and CDR2 from the germline V gene are MNHGY and SAAAGT. This CDR3 region has 13 residues. The CDR3 DNA reads TGTGCCAGCATCCACCCGGGGGGTGTAGAGCAGTACTTC. It yields the protein CASIHPGGVEQYF.

The chain joins TRBV12-5 to TRBJ1-1, with 8 bases identical to TRBD1. This CDR3 has 12 amino acids. In germline, CDR1 is LGHNT, CDR2 FRNRAP. Germline trimming cut 6 bases from V and 11 bases from J; bases unmatched to any gene: 8. This chain's CDR3 is CASGPRGQDAFF. In nucleotides, the CDR3 is TGTGCTAGTGGACCCAGGGGGCAAGACGCTTTCTTT.

V and J are TRBV6-8 and TRBJ1-1; D unclear. V lost 6 bases, J lost 0 bases, and 17 bases lay in between. From germline, CDR1 is MNHGY and CDR2 SAAAGT. The CDR3 length is 16 residues. CDR3 residues: CASSKASTLMNTEAFF. CDR3 bases: TGTGCCAGCAGCAAGGCCTCTACGTTAATGAACACTGAAGCTTTCTTT.

The chain combines TRBV6-8 with TRBJ1-1; the D is unclear. Trimming pared 7 bases from V and 1 base from J, leaving 16 bases between. The germline V gene has CDR1 MNHGY and CDR2 SAAAGT. This CDR3 comprises 15 residues. The CDR3 spells CASIPYDPENTEAFF. CDR3 bases: TGTGCCAGCATTCCTTATGACCCGGAGAACACTGAAGCTTTCTTT.

This clone was detected once. The gene calls are TRBV11-3 and TRBJ2-5, with TRBD1 matching over 10 bases. Germline lookup yields CDR1 SGHNT and CDR2 YENEEA. Trimming cost V 5 bases and J 5 bases; bases outside gene matches: 5. The CDR3 is made up of 14 amino acids. DNA of the CDR3: TGTGCCAGCAGCCGACAGGGGGCTGGGGAGACCCAGTACTTC. Its protein product is CASSRQGAGETQYF.

This clone occurred once. J is TRBJ2-3 and V is TRBV6-8, with TRBD1 matching 8 bases. V was clipped by 8 bases and J by 0 bases; unmatched bases: 4. Per the germline V gene, CDR1 is MNHGY and CDR2 is SAAAGT. CDR3 size: 14 residues. The CDR3 is CASGDRRSTDTQYF. The CDR3, as DNA: TGTGCCAGCGGGGACAGGCGGAGCACAGATACGCAGTATTTT.

This clone was seen a few times. The chain couples TRBV11-3 to TRBJ2-5; D remains unclear. The V gene's germline CDR1 is SGHNT and CDR2 YENEEA. Trimming cost V 3 bases and J 2 bases, with 10 bases left between them. This CDR3 is 14 amino acids long. CDR3 residues: CASSLGSIQETQYF. CDR3 nucleotide sequence: TGTGCCAGCAGCTTGGGCAGTATACAAGAGACCCAGTACTTC.

V and J are TRBV30 and TRBJ2-7; D unresolved. The V gene lost 3 bases and the J gene lost 2 bases, with 14 bases spanning the gap. The germline V gene has CDR1 GTSNPN and CDR2 SVGIG (reference sequence). The CDR3 loop spans 14 amino acids. This CDR3 reads CAWSAGKNTYEQYF. The DNA for the CDR3 is TGTGCCTGGAGCGCAGGAAAAAATACCTACGAGCAGTACTTC.

The chain recombines TRBV10-3 with TRBJ2-6; D gene uncertain. The germline V gene has CDR1 ENHRY and CDR2 SYGVKD. The length of the CDR3 is 15 residues. V was trimmed by 4 bases and J by 0 bases, leaving 7 bases between them. DNA of the CDR3: TGTGCCATCAGTGTAACCCTCTCTGGGGCCAACGTCCTGACTTTC. Encoded protein: CAISVTLSGANVLTF.